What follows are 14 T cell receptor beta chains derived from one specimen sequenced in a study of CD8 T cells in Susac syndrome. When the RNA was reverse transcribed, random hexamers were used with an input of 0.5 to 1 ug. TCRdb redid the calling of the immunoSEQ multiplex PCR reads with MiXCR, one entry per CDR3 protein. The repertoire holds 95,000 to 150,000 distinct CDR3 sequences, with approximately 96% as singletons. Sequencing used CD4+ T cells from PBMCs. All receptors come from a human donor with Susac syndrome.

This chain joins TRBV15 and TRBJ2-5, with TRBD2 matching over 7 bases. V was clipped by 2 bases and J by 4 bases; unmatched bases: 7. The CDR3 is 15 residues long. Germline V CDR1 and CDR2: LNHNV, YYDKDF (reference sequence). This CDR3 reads CATSRPMGGSETQYF. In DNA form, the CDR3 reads TGTGCCACCAGCAGACCTATGGGGGGGTCAGAGACCCAGTACTTC.

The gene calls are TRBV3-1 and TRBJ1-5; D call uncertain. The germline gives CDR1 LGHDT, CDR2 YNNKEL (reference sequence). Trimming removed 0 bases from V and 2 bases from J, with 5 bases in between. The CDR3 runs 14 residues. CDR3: CASSQDVGNQPQHF. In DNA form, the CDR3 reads TGTGCCAGCAGCCAAGATGTCGGCAATCAGCCCCAGCATTTT.

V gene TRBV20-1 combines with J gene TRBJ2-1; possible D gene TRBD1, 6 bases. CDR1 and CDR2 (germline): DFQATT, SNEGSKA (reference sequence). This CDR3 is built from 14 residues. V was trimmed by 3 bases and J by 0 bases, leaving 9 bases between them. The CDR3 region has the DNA TGCAGTGCTAGTAGGGGGACCTCCTACAATGAGCAGTTCTTC. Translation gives CSASRGTSYNEQFF.

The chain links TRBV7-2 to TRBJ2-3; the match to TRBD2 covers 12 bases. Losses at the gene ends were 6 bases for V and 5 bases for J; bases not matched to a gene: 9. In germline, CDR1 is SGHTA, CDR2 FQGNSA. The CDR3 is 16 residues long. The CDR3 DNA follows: TGTGCCAGCAGGCCGACACTAGCGGGAGGCCTAGATACGCAGTATTTT. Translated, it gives CASRPTLAGGLDTQYF.

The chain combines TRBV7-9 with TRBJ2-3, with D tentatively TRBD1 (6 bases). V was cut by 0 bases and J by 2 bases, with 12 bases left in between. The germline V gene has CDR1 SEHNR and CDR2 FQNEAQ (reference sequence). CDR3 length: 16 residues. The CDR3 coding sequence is TGTGCCAGCAGCTTAGCACAGGGTTCCGCCACAGATACGCAGTATTTT. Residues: CASSLAQGSATDTQYF.

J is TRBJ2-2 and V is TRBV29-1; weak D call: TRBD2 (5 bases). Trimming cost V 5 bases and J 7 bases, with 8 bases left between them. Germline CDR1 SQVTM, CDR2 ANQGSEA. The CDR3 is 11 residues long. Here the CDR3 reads CSVLEGGELFF. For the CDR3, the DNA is TGCAGCGTTCTCGAGGGCGGGGAGCTGTTTTTT.

The CDR3 sequence: CASRITGQPQHF. CDR3 nucleotide sequence: TGTGCCAGCAGGATAACTGGCCAGCCCCAGCATTTT. The J gene is TRBJ1-5, the V gene TRBV28, with unresolved D. The CDR3 is 12 residues long. Trimming removed 6 bases from V and 7 bases from J, with 10 bases in between. Germline V gives CDR1 MDHEN, CDR2 SYDVKM.

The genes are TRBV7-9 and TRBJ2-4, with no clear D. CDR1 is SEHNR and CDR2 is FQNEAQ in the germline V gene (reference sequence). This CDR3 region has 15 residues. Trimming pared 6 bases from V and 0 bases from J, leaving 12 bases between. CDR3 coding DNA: TGTGCCAGCAGTCACCTGGGGTCAGCCAAAAACATTCAGTACTTC. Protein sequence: CASSHLGSAKNIQYF.

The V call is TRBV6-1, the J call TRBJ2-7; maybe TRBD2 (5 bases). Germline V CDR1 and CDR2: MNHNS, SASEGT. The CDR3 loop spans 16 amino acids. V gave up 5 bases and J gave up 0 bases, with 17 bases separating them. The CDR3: CASSPSGPPISYEQYF. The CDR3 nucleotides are TGTGCCAGCAGTCCCAGCGGACCGCCCATCTCCTACGAGCAGTACTTC.

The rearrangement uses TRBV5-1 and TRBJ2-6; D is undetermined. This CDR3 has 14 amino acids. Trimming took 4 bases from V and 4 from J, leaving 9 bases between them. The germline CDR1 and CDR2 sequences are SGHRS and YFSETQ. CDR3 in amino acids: CASSDRSGANVLTF. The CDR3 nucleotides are TGCGCCAGCAGCGACCGGTCCGGGGCCAACGTCCTGACTTTC.

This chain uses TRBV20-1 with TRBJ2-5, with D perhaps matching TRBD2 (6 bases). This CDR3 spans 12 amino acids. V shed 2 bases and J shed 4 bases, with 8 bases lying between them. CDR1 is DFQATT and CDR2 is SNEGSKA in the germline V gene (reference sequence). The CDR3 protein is CSARTSRETQYF. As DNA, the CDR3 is TGCAGTGCTAGAACTAGCAGAGAGACCCAGTACTTC.

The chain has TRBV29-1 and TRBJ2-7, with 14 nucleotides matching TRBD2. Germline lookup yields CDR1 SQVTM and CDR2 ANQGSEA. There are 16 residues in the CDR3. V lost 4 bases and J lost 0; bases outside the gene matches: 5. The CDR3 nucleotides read TGCAGCGTTGCTGGGACTAGCGGGAGAAGCTCCTACGAGCAGTACTTC. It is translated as CSVAGTSGRSSYEQYF.

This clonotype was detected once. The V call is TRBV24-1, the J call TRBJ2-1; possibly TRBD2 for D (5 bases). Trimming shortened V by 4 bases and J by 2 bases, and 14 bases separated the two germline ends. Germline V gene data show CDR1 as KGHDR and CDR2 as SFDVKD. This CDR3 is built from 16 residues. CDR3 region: CATSDNIPGTYNEQFF. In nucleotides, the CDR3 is TGTGCCACCAGTGACAATATTCCGGGAACCTACAATGAGCAGTTCTTC.

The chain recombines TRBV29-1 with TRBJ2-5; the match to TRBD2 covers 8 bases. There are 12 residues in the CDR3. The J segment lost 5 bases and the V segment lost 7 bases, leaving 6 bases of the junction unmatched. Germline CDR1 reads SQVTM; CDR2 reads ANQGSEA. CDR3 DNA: TGCAGCGGAACTAGCGGCGGGGAGACCCAGTACTTC. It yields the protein CSGTSGGETQYF.